This T cell receptor (beta chain) emerged from a study of blood T cell repertoires in COVID-19. Germline V lookup: CDR1 LNHDA, CDR2 SQIVND (reference sequence). This CDR3 is 14 amino acids long. The germline V and J ends were trimmed by 5 bases and 6 bases, with 14 bases remaining between them. Profiled with immunoSEQ multiplex PCR; TCRdb holds only in-frame clones, not every one. Here the sample spans approximately 55,000 clones, 75% to 95% being singletons. This rearrangement joins TRBV19 to TRBJ1-5; maybe TRBD1 (6 bases). This clonotype was obtained from a man aged 35-49 years with acute or convalescent COVID-19. The specimen sequenced was peripheral blood. CDR3 loop: CASSPVSGVQPQHF. DNA for the CDR3: TGTGCCAGTAGTCCCGTTTCAGGGGTTCAGCCCCAGCATTTT. Full variable domain (rest looked up from reference TRBV19 and TRBJ1-5): DGGITQSPKYLFRKEGQNVTLSCEQNLNHDAMYWYRQDPGQGLRLIYYSQIVNDFQKGDIAEGYSVSREKKESFPLTVTSAQKNPTAFYLCASSPVSGVQPQHFGDGTRLSIL.